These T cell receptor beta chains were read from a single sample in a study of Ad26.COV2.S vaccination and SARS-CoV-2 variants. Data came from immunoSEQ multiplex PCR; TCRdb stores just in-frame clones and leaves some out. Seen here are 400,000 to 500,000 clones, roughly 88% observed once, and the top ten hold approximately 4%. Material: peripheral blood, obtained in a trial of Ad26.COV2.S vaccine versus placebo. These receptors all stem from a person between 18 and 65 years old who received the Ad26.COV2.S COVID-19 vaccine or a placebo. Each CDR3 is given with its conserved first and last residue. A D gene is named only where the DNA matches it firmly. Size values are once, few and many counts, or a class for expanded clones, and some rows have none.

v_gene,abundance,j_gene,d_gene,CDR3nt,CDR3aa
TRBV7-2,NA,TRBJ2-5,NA,TGTGCCAGCAGCTTATCGGGGATGAAAGAGACCCAGTACTTC,CASSLSGMKETQYF
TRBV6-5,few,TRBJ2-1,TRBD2,TGTGCCAGCAGCTCCTCTAGCGGGGGCCAGTTCTTC,CASSSSSGGQFF
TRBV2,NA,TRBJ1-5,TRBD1,TGTGCCAGCAGTGACCTGCAAACTTCTTCCGGGACAGGGGGTTTCAATCAGCCCCAGCATTTT,CASSDLQTSSGTGGFNQPQHF
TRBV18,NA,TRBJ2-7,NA,TGTGCCAGCTCACCAGGGTTGAACGAGCAGTACTTC,CASSPGLNEQYF
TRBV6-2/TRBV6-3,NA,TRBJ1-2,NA,TGTGCCAGCAGTTACGTGGAATATGGCTACACCTTC,CASSYVEYGYTF
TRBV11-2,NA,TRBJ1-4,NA,TGTGCCAGCAGCTCAGGGGTCACACTAACGAGCGAAAAACTGTTTTTT,CASSSGVTLTSEKLFF
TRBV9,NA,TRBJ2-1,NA,TGTGCCAGCGCCCAGGGCAATGAGCAGTTCTTC,CASAQGNEQFF
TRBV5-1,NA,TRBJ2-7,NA,TGCGCCAGCAGCGCGGGACAGATAGTGGTGCCCTACGAGCAGTACTTC,CASSAGQIVVPYEQYF
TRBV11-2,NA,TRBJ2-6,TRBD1,TGTGCCAGCAGCTTAGTTATAAGGACAGGTCACTCTGGGGCCAACGTCCTGACTTTC,CASSLVIRTGHSGANVLTF
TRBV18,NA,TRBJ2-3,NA,TGTGCCAGCTCACCCCCCAGTACGGGGCGCACAGATACGCAGTATTTT,CASSPPSTGRTDTQYF
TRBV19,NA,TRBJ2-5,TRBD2,TGTGCCAGTAGTATGGTAGCGGGGGGACATGAGACCCAGTACTTC,CASSMVAGGHETQYF
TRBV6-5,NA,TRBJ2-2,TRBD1,TGTGCCACCGTCGGGACAGGGGCCGGGGAGCTGTTTTTT,CATVGTGAGELFF
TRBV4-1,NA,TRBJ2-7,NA,TGCGCCAGCAGCCCCGCAGGGGTTGGCTCCTACGAGCAGTACTTC,CASSPAGVGSYEQYF
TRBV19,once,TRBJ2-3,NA,TGTGCCAGTAGTTACAACCGGCCCACAGATACGCAGTATTTT,CASSYNRPTDTQYF
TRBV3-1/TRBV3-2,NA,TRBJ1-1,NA,TGTGCCAGCAGCCAAGGAGGGCACACTGAAGCTTTCTTT,CASSQGGHTEAFF
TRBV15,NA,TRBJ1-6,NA,TGTGCCACCAGCAGAGAGGAGCCGGGAAACTATAATTCACCCCTCCACTTT,CATSREEPGNYNSPLHF